These 19 T cell receptor beta chains came from one sample sequenced in a study of blood T cells in healthy people across ages. Primed by a sample-barcoded 5' primer and a J-beta primer mix, a second PCR proceeded for about 6 to 12 cycles. Each CDR3 protein is one row after TCRdb ran MiXCR on the 5' RACE reads. The sample lists approximately 880,000 distinct CDR3 sequences, 45% to 50% occurring once. Sequencing was carried out using blood. All receptors come from a man in his thirties or forties in good health.

Notes on this clonotype: A read error may produce the germline difference seen at one junction end. This rearrangement joins TRBV4-2 to TRBJ2-3; D is tentatively TRBD1 or TRBD2 (6 bases each). This CDR3 is built from 16 residues. Looked up from germline, CDR1 is LGHNA and CDR2 is YNFKEQ. This CDR3 is CASSPCEGGGTDRQYF. The CDR3 DNA is TGTGCCAGCAGCCCCTGCGAGGGGGGCGGAACAGATAGGCAGTATTTT.

This clonotype came up a few times. The V gene is TRBV4-1, the J gene TRBJ2-5, with 8 bases identical to TRBD1. The V gene end was trimmed by 4 bases and the J gene end by 3 bases; junction bases not matched to a gene: 10. The CDR3 is 16 residues long. The germline V gene has CDR1 MGHRA and CDR2 YSYEKL. This CDR3 reads CASSLRQGALEETQYF. The CDR3 DNA is TGCGCCAGCAGCCTCCGGCAGGGGGCATTGGAAGAGACCCAGTACTTC.

In regard to this clonotype: At one end, the junction sequence differs from germline, possibly due to a read error. This sequence joins TRBV9 and TRBJ2-1, with unresolved D. Looked up from germline, CDR1 is SGDLS and CDR2 is YYNGEE. The CDR3 has 15 residues. The CDR3 DNA reads as TGTGCCGGCAGCGTAGAAGACGGAGCCTACAATGAGCAGTTCTTC. Protein: CAGSVEDGAYNEQFF.

This clonotype was picked up a small number of times. The chain carries TRBV27 and TRBJ2-1, with TRBD2 identical over 8 bases. V lost 5 bases, J lost 9 bases, and 9 bases stayed unmatched. CDR3 length equals 14 residues. Germline lookup yields CDR1 MNHEY and CDR2 SMNVEV (reference sequence). In DNA form, the CDR3 reads TGTGCCAGCAGTCCCGGGACTAGAGCTGGTGAGCAGTTCTTC. It encodes CASSPGTRAGEQFF.

This sequence joins TRBV13 and TRBJ1-6, with TRBD1 as a possible D gene (6 bases). Germline CDR1 reads PRHDT; CDR2 reads FYEKMQ (reference sequence). The V end lost 5 bases, the J end lost 9 bases, and 17 bases lay between the germline ends. The CDR3 is 15 residues long. DNA for the CDR3: TGTGCCAGCAGCCGGGCCGGGACATCTCTTTCACCCCTCCACTTT. Encoded protein: CASSRAGTSLSPLHF.

This chain uses TRBV20-1 with TRBJ1-5; TRBD1 matches 7 bases. The trim removed 6 bases at V and 2 bases at J, leaving 13 bases unmatched. Germline V CDR1 and CDR2: DFQATT, SNEGSKA (reference sequence). This CDR3 is 16 amino acids long. The CDR3 protein is CSAPVGGGGGNQPQHF. In DNA, the CDR3 is TGCAGTGCCCCAGTGGGAGGGGGCGGTGGCAATCAGCCCCAGCATTTT.

The V call is TRBV27, the J call TRBJ1-5, with TRBD1 matching 9 bases. The CDR3 contains 15 residues. CDR1 MNHEY and CDR2 SMNVEV come from the germline V gene (reference sequence). With V trimmed by 4 bases and J by 7 bases, 8 bases remained unmatched. CDR3 residues: CASSSGGTGYQPQHF. For the CDR3, the DNA is TGTGCCAGCAGTTCCGGTGGGACAGGGTACCAGCCCCAGCATTTT.

The chain employs TRBV15 and TRBJ2-7; no clear D. Germline-derived CDR1 and CDR2 are LNHNV and YYDKDF (reference sequence). This CDR3 contains 14 residues. V was shortened by 0 bases and J by 3 bases, with 9 bases between the two germline ends. CDR3 bases: TGTGCCACCAGCAGAGACGATCTAAGCTACGAGCAGTACTTC. It translates to CATSRDDLSYEQYF.

A single count supports this clonotype. The V and J genes are TRBV4-1 and TRBJ1-1; 7 nucleotides align to TRBD1. The CDR3 runs 15 residues. Trimming at V came to 2 bases and at J to 5 bases, leaving 8 bases not matched to a gene. Per germline, CDR1 MGHRA and CDR2 YSYEKL. The CDR3 is CASSQPMGQLTEAFF. In DNA, the CDR3 is TGCGCCAGCAGCCAACCCATGGGACAGTTAACTGAAGCTTTCTTT.

This sequence joins TRBV24-1 and TRBJ1-2; the match to TRBD1 covers 7 bases. V shed 2 bases and J 6 bases; nucleotides not matched to a gene: 5. The CDR3 has 14 amino acids. Germline loops: CDR1 KGHDR, CDR2 SFDVKD. In DNA, the CDR3 is TGTGCCACCAGTGATTCGCTAGGGACAGATGGCTACACCTTC. As protein: CATSDSLGTDGYTF.

The chain joins TRBV2 to TRBJ1-6; 9 bases fit TRBD1. This CDR3 spans 14 amino acids. Germline V gives CDR1 SNHLY, CDR2 FYNNEI. Trimming removed 8 bases from V and 7 bases from J; junction bases left unmatched: 6. CDR3 residues: CASYRDRANSPLHF. CDR3 nucleotides: TGTGCCAGCTACCGGGACAGGGCCAATTCACCCCTCCACTTT.

CDR3 sequence: CASSQPSLAGGPGDTQYF. The CDR3 region has the DNA TGTGCCAGCAGCCAGCCGTCCCTAGCGGGGGGGCCGGGAGATACGCAGTATTTT. This chain links TRBV3-1 with TRBJ2-3, with 12 bases matching TRBD2. With 3 bases clipped from V and 5 bases from J, the junction kept 12 bases outside the gene matches. This CDR3 region has 18 residues. Germline CDR1 and CDR2: LGHDT and YNNKEL (reference sequence).

The chain has TRBV12-3 or TRBV12-4 and TRBJ2-2; TRBD1 agrees at 11 bases. This CDR3 region has 16 residues. J lost 6 bases, V lost 4 bases, and 7 bases had no gene match. Written as DNA, the CDR3 is TGTGCCAGCAGTTCCCTCCGGGACAGGGGGGCCGGGGAGCTGTTTTTT. Its translation is CASSSLRDRGAGELFF.

This clonotype was counted between two and nine times. This chain links TRBV4-2 with TRBJ2-1; TRBD1 matches 9 bases. The trim removed 4 bases at V and 4 bases at J, leaving 5 bases unmatched. This CDR3 spans 15 amino acids. Germline V lookup: CDR1 LGHNA, CDR2 YNFKEQ. The CDR3 loop is CASSLDRGDYNEQFF. CDR3 coding DNA: TGTGCCAGCAGCCTGGACAGGGGCGATTACAATGAGCAGTTCTTC.

This clonotype was seen just once. The rearrangement links TRBV25-1 to TRBJ1-5; a possible D gene is TRBD1 (5 bases). V lost 7 bases and J lost 4, with 11 bases in between. The CDR3 spans 13 residues. Germline CDR1 and CDR2: MGHDK and SYGVNS. This CDR3 reads CASKGGGNQPQHF. The DNA of the CDR3 is TGTGCCAGCAAAGGCGGGGGGAATCAGCCCCAGCATTTT.

The chain joins TRBV15 to TRBJ2-1; 12 nucleotides agree with TRBD2. V dropped 1 base and J dropped 5; count of bases not matched to a gene: 6. CDR3 length: 17 amino acids. The V gene's germline CDR1 is LNHNV and CDR2 YYDKDF (reference sequence). The chain's CDR3 is CATSRVPSGGANNEQFF. CDR3 DNA: TGTGCCACCAGCAGAGTCCCTAGCGGGGGGGCTAACAATGAGCAGTTCTTC.

The chain has TRBV5-1 and TRBJ2-1; D gene uncertain. Trimming removed 4 bases from V and 5 bases from J, with 13 bases in between. The CDR3 is 14 residues long. Germline V gene data show CDR1 as SGHRS and CDR2 as YFSETQ. CDR3 DNA: TGCGCCAGCAGCCTCGCAGTCGCGGACAATGAGCAGTTCTTC. This sequence encodes CASSLAVADNEQFF.

This clonotype was counted a few times. The chain couples TRBV12-3 or TRBV12-4 to TRBJ2-3; 7 bases match TRBD2. Germline trimming cut 4 bases from V and 4 bases from J; bases unmatched to any gene: 5. This CDR3 is 14 amino acids long. This chain's CDR3 is CASSSGEGSDTQYF. CDR3 coding DNA: TGTGCCAGCAGTTCGGGGGAGGGCTCAGATACGCAGTATTTT.

About this clonotype itself: The junction departs from germline at one end; a sequencing error may be responsible. The rearrangement links TRBV10-3 to TRBJ2-3, with 12 nucleotides matching TRBD2. Germline values: CDR1 ENHRY, CDR2 SYGVKD. The length of the CDR3 is 16 residues. CDR3 amino acids: CAISSGLAGPSDAQYF. The CDR3 region has the DNA TGTGCCATCAGCTCCGGACTAGCGGGGCCATCAGATGCGCAGTATTTT.